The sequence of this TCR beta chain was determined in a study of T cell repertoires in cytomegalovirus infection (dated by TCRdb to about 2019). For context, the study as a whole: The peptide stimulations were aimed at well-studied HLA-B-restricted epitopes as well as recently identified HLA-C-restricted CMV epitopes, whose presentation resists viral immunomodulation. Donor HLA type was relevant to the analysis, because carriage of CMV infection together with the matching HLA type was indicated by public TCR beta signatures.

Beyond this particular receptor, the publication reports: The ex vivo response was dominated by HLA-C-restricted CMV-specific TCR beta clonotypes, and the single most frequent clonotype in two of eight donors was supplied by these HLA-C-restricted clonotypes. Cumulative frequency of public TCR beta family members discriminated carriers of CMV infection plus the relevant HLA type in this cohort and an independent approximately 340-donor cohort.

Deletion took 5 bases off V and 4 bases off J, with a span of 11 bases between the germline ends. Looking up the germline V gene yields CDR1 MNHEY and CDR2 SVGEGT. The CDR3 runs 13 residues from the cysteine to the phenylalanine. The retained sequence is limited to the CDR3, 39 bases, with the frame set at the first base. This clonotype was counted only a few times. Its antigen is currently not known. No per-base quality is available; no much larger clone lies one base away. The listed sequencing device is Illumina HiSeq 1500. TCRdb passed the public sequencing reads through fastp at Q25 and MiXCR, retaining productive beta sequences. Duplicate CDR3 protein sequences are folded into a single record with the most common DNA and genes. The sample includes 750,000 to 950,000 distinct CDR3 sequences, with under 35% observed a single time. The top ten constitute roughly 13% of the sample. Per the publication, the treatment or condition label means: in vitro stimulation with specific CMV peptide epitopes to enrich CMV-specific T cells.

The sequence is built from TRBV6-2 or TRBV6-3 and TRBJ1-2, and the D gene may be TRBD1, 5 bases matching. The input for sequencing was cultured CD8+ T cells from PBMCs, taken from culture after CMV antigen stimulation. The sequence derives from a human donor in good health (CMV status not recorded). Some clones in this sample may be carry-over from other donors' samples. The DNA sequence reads TGTGCCAGCAGTACGGACATTTTCTATGGCTACACCTTC. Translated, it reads CASSTDIFYGYTF.